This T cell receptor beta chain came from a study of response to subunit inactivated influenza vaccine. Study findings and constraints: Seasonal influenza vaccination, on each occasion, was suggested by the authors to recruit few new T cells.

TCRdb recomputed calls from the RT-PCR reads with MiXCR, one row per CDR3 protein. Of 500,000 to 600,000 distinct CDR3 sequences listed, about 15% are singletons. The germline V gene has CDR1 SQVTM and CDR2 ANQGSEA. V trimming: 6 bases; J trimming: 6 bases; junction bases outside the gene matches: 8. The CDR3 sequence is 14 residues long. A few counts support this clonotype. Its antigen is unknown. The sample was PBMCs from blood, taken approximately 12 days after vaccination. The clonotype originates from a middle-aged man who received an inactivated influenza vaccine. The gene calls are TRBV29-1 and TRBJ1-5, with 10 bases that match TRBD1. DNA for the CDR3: TGCAGCGTAACGACAGGGGGCGCGGGTCAGCCCCAGCATTTT. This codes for CSVTTGGAGQPQHF.